These 7 T cell receptor beta chains were sequenced from one sample in a study of blood T cell repertoires in COVID-19. Sequenced by immunoSEQ multiplex PCR; TCRdb stores in-frame clones only, minus some. This sample has 150,000 to 200,000 clones, with around 85% found just once. The specimen was peripheral blood. Every receptor here comes from a man aged 45-60 years with active or convalescent COVID-19.

The chain carries TRBV30 and TRBJ2-5; 10 bases line up with TRBD2. Germline V gene sequence: CDR1 GTSNPN, CDR2 SVGIG (reference sequence). The CDR3 totals 17 residues. The V gene end was trimmed by 0 bases and the J gene end by 5 bases; junction bases not matched to a gene: 12. The CDR3 reads CAWSVRRSGRARETQYF. CDR3 bases: TGTGCCTGGAGTGTACGTAGGAGCGGGAGGGCCCGGGAGACCCAGTACTTC.

This chain links TRBV7-2 with TRBJ2-3; D is perhaps TRBD2 (5 bases). CDR1 is SGHTA, CDR2 FQGNSA, per germline. This CDR3 spans 16 amino acids. V was shortened by 1 base and J by 0 bases, with 11 bases between the two germline ends. The chain's CDR3 is CASSLGGRGSTDTQYF. The CDR3 DNA follows: TGTGCCAGCAGCTTAGGAGGCCGAGGGAGCACAGATACGCAGTATTTT.

This chain connects TRBV12-5 to TRBJ1-1; 8 bases agree with TRBD1. The germline gives CDR1 LGHNT, CDR2 FRNRAP. The CDR3 consists of 16 residues. Trimming took 3 bases from V and 0 from J; bases not matched to a gene: 6. The CDR3 loop is CASGFHPDRVNTEAFF. In DNA, the CDR3 is TGTGCTAGTGGTTTTCATCCGGACAGGGTGAACACTGAAGCTTTCTTT.

The chain uses TRBV28 and TRBJ2-7, with TRBD1 identical over 9 bases. Germline CDR1 is MDHEN and CDR2 is SYDVKM. V was pared by 6 bases and J by 3 bases, with 3 bases of the junction left unmatched. CDR3 length: 13 amino acids. The CDR3 nucleotides read TGTGCCAGCAGGGGACAGGGTTTCTACGAGCAGTACTTC. Translation gives CASRGQGFYEQYF.

The chain recombines TRBV6-5 with TRBJ1-5; unclear D gene. There are 15 residues in the CDR3. With 6 bases removed from V and 0 bases from J, the gap between germline ends came to 12 bases. The germline CDR1 and CDR2 sequences are MNHEY and SVGAGI. This CDR3 reads CASSPRGSSNQPQHF. In DNA, the CDR3 is TGTGCCAGCAGCCCAAGAGGCTCTAGCAATCAGCCCCAGCATTTT.

The chain couples TRBV5-1 to TRBJ2-5; 9 bases fit TRBD1. This CDR3 has 16 residues. The V and J ends lost 2 bases and 5 bases, in that order; junction bases with no gene match: 10. CDR1 and CDR2 from the germline V gene are SGHRS and YFSETQ. CDR3 region: CASSLIMTGGAETQYF. In nucleotides, the CDR3 is TGCGCCAGCAGCTTAATTATGACAGGGGGTGCGGAGACCCAGTACTTC.

The gene calls are TRBV29-1 and TRBJ2-7; 10 nucleotides agree with TRBD2. The germline CDR1 and CDR2 sequences are SQVTM and ANQGSEA. The CDR3 sequence is 18 residues long. J gave up 4 bases and V 7 bases, and 22 bases lay outside the gene matches. The CDR3 sequence is CSATEGGGRASGSYEQYF. The CDR3 region has the DNA TGCAGCGCTACCGAAGGGGGCGGTCGGGCTAGCGGGAGTTACGAGCAGTACTTC.